The rows below give T cell receptor beta chains drawn from one sample of a study of blood T cell repertoires in COVID-19. Profiling relied on immunoSEQ multiplex PCR, and the TCRdb table lists in-frame clones only, not all of them. The sample has 170,000 or so clones, 85% to 90% seen once; the top ten hold roughly 7%. Material: peripheral blood. These receptors all stem from a man aged 45-65 years with active or convalescent COVID-19. Both conserved end residues are part of each CDR3. The D gene is left open where the match is weak. A row's size may be missing; if present it is once, few, many or a size class.

d_gene: NA; j_gene: TRBJ1-2; v_gene: TRBV5-6; abundance: NA; CDR3nt: TGTGCCAGCAGCAAGACAGGTGTCGGTGGCTACACCTTC; CDR3aa: CASSKTGVGGYTF
d_gene: TRBD1; j_gene: TRBJ2-7; v_gene: TRBV11-2; abundance: few; CDR3nt: TGTGCCAGCAGCTTACCCGGGACAGGGCACTACGAGCAGTACTTC; CDR3aa: CASSLPGTGHYEQYF
d_gene: NA; j_gene: TRBJ1-1; v_gene: TRBV2; abundance: once; CDR3nt: TGTGCCAGCAGTGAACAGGGTTCAGACACTGAAGCTTTCTTT; CDR3aa: CASSEQGSDTEAFF
d_gene: TRBD2; j_gene: TRBJ2-5; v_gene: TRBV2; abundance: NA; CDR3nt: TGTGCCAGCAGTGAACTAGCGGGAGGGGGTAAGACCCAGTACTTC; CDR3aa: CASSELAGGGKTQYF
d_gene: NA; j_gene: TRBJ1-6; v_gene: TRBV4-2; abundance: NA; CDR3nt: TGTGCCAGCAGCTCGGTTGGGGAGGGCTCACCCCTCCACTTT; CDR3aa: CASSSVGEGSPLHF
d_gene: NA; j_gene: TRBJ1-5; v_gene: TRBV28; abundance: NA; CDR3nt: TGTGCCAGCAGTCACCGGACATCCCATAGCAATCAGCCCCAGCATTTT; CDR3aa: CASSHRTSHSNQPQHF
d_gene: TRBD1; j_gene: TRBJ1-5; v_gene: TRBV27; abundance: NA; CDR3nt: TGTGCCAGCAGTTTATGGGGGACAGGGATGGATCAGCCCCAGCATTTT; CDR3aa: CASSLWGTGMDQPQHF
d_gene: NA; j_gene: TRBJ1-1; v_gene: TRBV7-2; abundance: NA; CDR3nt: TGTGCCAGCAGTCCTCAGGGCGGGAACACTGAAGCTTTCTTT; CDR3aa: CASSPQGGNTEAFF
d_gene: TRBD2; j_gene: TRBJ2-7; v_gene: TRBV5-1; abundance: NA; CDR3nt: TGCGCCAGCAGCTTCACCGGGAGGTATGAGCAGTACTTC; CDR3aa: CASSFTGRYEQYF
d_gene: TRBD2; j_gene: TRBJ2-7; v_gene: TRBV19; abundance: NA; CDR3nt: TGTGCCAGTAGTAAGACTAGCGGGGGCCAAACCTACGAGCAGTACTTC; CDR3aa: CASSKTSGGQTYEQYF
d_gene: TRBD2; j_gene: TRBJ2-7; v_gene: TRBV5-6; abundance: once; CDR3nt: TGTGCCAGCAGCTTGGGACTAGCGGGGGTCGAGCAGTACTTC; CDR3aa: CASSLGLAGVEQYF
d_gene: NA; j_gene: TRBJ1-2; v_gene: TRBV7-2; abundance: NA; CDR3nt: TGTGCCAGCAGCTTAGCTTGGTCAGGAACAAGCAACTATGGCTACACCTTC; CDR3aa: CASSLAWSGTSNYGYTF
d_gene: TRBD1; j_gene: TRBJ1-3; v_gene: TRBV10-3; abundance: NA; CDR3nt: TGTGCCACCCGACGGGTACAGGGGGACCGCTCTGGAAACACCATATATTTT; CDR3aa: CATRRVQGDRSGNTIYF
d_gene: NA; j_gene: TRBJ1-1; v_gene: TRBV5-1; abundance: NA; CDR3nt: TGCGCCAGCAGCTCTACAGGGTTGGACACTGAAGCTTTCTTT; CDR3aa: CASSSTGLDTEAFF
d_gene: TRBD2; j_gene: TRBJ2-7; v_gene: TRBV27; abundance: NA; CDR3nt: TGTGCCAGCAGTTTATCTGTCTCAGCGGGGCAGTACGAGCAGTACTTC; CDR3aa: CASSLSVSAGQYEQYF
d_gene: NA; j_gene: TRBJ1-5; v_gene: TRBV5-4; abundance: NA; CDR3nt: TGTGCCAGCAGCCGGGACAACAATCAGCCCCAGCATTTT; CDR3aa: CASSRDNNQPQHF
d_gene: TRBD2; j_gene: TRBJ2-7; v_gene: TRBV20-1; abundance: NA; CDR3nt: TGCAGTGCCGGGGGGGGGTACGAGCAGTACTTC; CDR3aa: CSAGGGYEQYF
d_gene: NA; j_gene: TRBJ1-3; v_gene: TRBV2; abundance: NA; CDR3nt: TGTGCCAGCAGTGACAGGGAGGTTACATATTTT; CDR3aa: CASSDREVTYF
d_gene: TRBD1; j_gene: TRBJ1-5; v_gene: TRBV19; abundance: NA; CDR3nt: TGTGCCAGTAGTATGGGACAGGGCCATCAGCCCCAGCATTTT; CDR3aa: CASSMGQGHQPQHF
d_gene: TRBD1; j_gene: TRBJ2-2; v_gene: TRBV6-1; abundance: few; CDR3nt: TGTGCCAGCAGTGACAGGGGGCACGACGGGGAGCTGTTTTTT; CDR3aa: CASSDRGHDGELFF
d_gene: NA; j_gene: TRBJ1-4; v_gene: TRBV11-2; abundance: NA; CDR3nt: TGTGCCAGCAGCCGATTCGCGGGGGGGTTAGGTGAAAAACTGTTTTTT; CDR3aa: CASSRFAGGLGEKLFF
d_gene: NA; j_gene: TRBJ2-3; v_gene: TRBV5-8; abundance: NA; CDR3nt: TGTGCCAGCAGCTTTCGGAGCGTCGGCACAGATACGCAGTATTTT; CDR3aa: CASSFRSVGTDTQYF
d_gene: NA; j_gene: TRBJ1-2; v_gene: TRBV28; abundance: NA; CDR3nt: TGTGCCAGCTCGAGGGGGAACTATGGCTACACCTTC; CDR3aa: CASSRGNYGYTF
d_gene: NA; j_gene: TRBJ2-2; v_gene: TRBV24-1; abundance: NA; CDR3nt: TGTGCCACCAGTGACAACTGGTACACCGGGGAGCTGTTTTTT; CDR3aa: CATSDNWYTGELFF
d_gene: NA; j_gene: TRBJ1-5; v_gene: TRBV21-1; abundance: NA; CDR3nt: TGTGCCAGCAAAGTCCCGTGGCAGGGTGAAAGAAATCAGCCCCAGCATTTT; CDR3aa: CASKVPWQGERNQPQHF
d_gene: NA; j_gene: TRBJ1-5; v_gene: TRBV6-5; abundance: NA; CDR3nt: TGTGCCAGCAGGGCAGATAGCAATCAGCCCCAGCATTTT; CDR3aa: CASRADSNQPQHF
d_gene: TRBD1; j_gene: TRBJ2-3; v_gene: TRBV7-6; abundance: NA; CDR3nt: TGTGCCAGCAGCACCCGGGACAGAAGCACAGATACGCAGTATTTT; CDR3aa: CASSTRDRSTDTQYF
d_gene: NA; j_gene: TRBJ1-2; v_gene: TRBV19; abundance: NA; CDR3nt: TGTGCCAGTTCGAACAGGCGTCACAATGGCTACACCTTC; CDR3aa: CASSNRRHNGYTF
d_gene: NA; j_gene: TRBJ1-4; v_gene: TRBV28; abundance: NA; CDR3nt: TGTGCCAGCAGTCGAATCAGGTTGGCTAATGAAAAACTGTTTTTT; CDR3aa: CASSRIRLANEKLFF
d_gene: TRBD2; j_gene: TRBJ2-7; v_gene: TRBV7-2; abundance: many; CDR3nt: TGTGCCAGCAGCTTAGTCGGCGGGAGTAAAGCCTACGAGCAGTACTTC; CDR3aa: CASSLVGGSKAYEQYF
d_gene: NA; j_gene: TRBJ2-1; v_gene: TRBV18; abundance: NA; CDR3nt: TGTGCCAGCTCACTCGAAGTAGATTTCTTGAATGAGCAGTTCTTC; CDR3aa: CASSLEVDFLNEQFF
d_gene: TRBD1; j_gene: TRBJ1-5; v_gene: TRBV4-1; abundance: NA; CDR3nt: TGCGCCAGCAGCCAAGTTCAGGGGGCTGTCAATCAGCCCCAGCATTTT; CDR3aa: CASSQVQGAVNQPQHF
d_gene: TRBD2; j_gene: TRBJ2-3; v_gene: TRBV10-3; abundance: once; CDR3nt: TGTGCCATCAGTGTTCCGATCGGGACTAGCGGGCGCACAGATACGCAGTATTTT; CDR3aa: CAISVPIGTSGRTDTQYF
d_gene: TRBD2; j_gene: TRBJ2-3; v_gene: TRBV5-1; abundance: NA; CDR3nt: TGCGCCAGCAGCTTGGTGGGGACTAGCGGGAGTCGGGGGACAGATACGCAGTATTTT; CDR3aa: CASSLVGTSGSRGTDTQYF
d_gene: NA; j_gene: TRBJ1-6; v_gene: TRBV2; abundance: once; CDR3nt: TGTGCCAAACAGGGTTTAAATTCACCCCTCCACTTT; CDR3aa: CAKQGLNSPLHF
d_gene: TRBD2; j_gene: TRBJ2-3; v_gene: TRBV4-3; abundance: NA; CDR3nt: TGCGCCAGCAGCCAAGAAATTAGGCTAGCGGATCGCACAGATACGCAGTATTTT; CDR3aa: CASSQEIRLADRTDTQYF
d_gene: NA; j_gene: TRBJ1-6; v_gene: TRBV19; abundance: NA; CDR3nt: TGTGCCAGTAGTATAGCGGCGTTCACAGAGTCACCCCTCCACTTT; CDR3aa: CASSIAAFTESPLHF
d_gene: NA; j_gene: TRBJ2-2; v_gene: TRBV11-2; abundance: NA; CDR3nt: TGTGCCAGCAGCCGGGGTAGGAACACCGGGGAGCTGTTTTTT; CDR3aa: CASSRGRNTGELFF
d_gene: TRBD1; j_gene: TRBJ2-1; v_gene: TRBV24-1; abundance: NA; CDR3nt: TGTGCCACCAGTGACCGGAACAGGGGGCAAAGGTACAATGAGCAGTTCTTC; CDR3aa: CATSDRNRGQRYNEQFF
d_gene: TRBD1; j_gene: TRBJ1-1; v_gene: TRBV24-1; abundance: few; CDR3nt: TGTGCCACCAGTGATAGCAAGGGGGCTTACACTGAAGCTTTCTTT; CDR3aa: CATSDSKGAYTEAFF
d_gene: NA; j_gene: TRBJ2-1; v_gene: TRBV2; abundance: once; CDR3nt: TGTGCCAGCAGTGAACTAGTGGTCCGCAATGAGCAGTTCTTC; CDR3aa: CASSELVVRNEQFF
d_gene: NA; j_gene: TRBJ1-3; v_gene: TRBV5-1; abundance: NA; CDR3nt: TGCGCCAGCAGCTTGCCAGGCTCTGGAAACACCATATATTTT; CDR3aa: CASSLPGSGNTIYF
d_gene: TRBD2; j_gene: TRBJ2-7; v_gene: TRBV9; abundance: NA; CDR3nt: TGTGCCAGCAGCGTAGTGAACCGGGGGGGCCTATACGAGCAGTACTTC; CDR3aa: CASSVVNRGGLYEQYF